This T cell receptor beta chain was recorded in a study of Ad26.COV2.S vaccination and SARS-CoV-2 variants (dated by TCRdb to about 2021). About the full investigation: Donors in the vaccine arm were drawn from COV1001, a multicentre, randomized, double-blind, placebo-controlled phase I-IIa trial testing Ad26.COV2.S in healthy adults. Ad26.COV2.S was administered intramuscularly at a dose of 5x10^10 or 1x10^11 viral particles, either as one shot or as two shots given 56 days apart. TCRbeta repertoire sequencing served as the tool for gauging how specific and how broad the SARS-CoV-2-reactive T cell receptors were following Ad26.COV2.S vaccination. The TCR-sequenced set comprised approximately 32 samples: some 20 Ad26.COV2.S vaccine recipients, 5 placebo recipients and 8 SARS-CoV-2 convalescent individuals. Trial participants were randomized into five groups of five, in which low-dose or high-dose Ad26.COV2.S was given once or twice, or placebo was given on both occasions. Throughout the experiments and outcome assessment, investigators stayed blinded to trial group allocation.

A remark on this clone: The target of this receptor is not known. Base qualities were left out, and no much larger clone turns up one base away.

The immunoSEQ Assay was used to sequence TCRbeta CDR3 regions. After extraction, genomic DNA underwent amplification by bias-controlled multiplex PCR, followed by high-throughput sequencing. The published analysis was carried out like this. To quantify the absolute abundance of each unique TCRbeta CDR3 region, sequences were collapsed and filtered. Usable DNA was measured by amplifying reference genes present in all nucleated cells, and TCRbeta template counts were normalized to that usable DNA to estimate T cell fraction. Repertoire TCRs were annotated as SARS-CoV-2-specific when V gene, CDR3 amino acid sequence and J gene were exactly matched to a known reactive TCR set. The reference SARS-CoV-2 TCR set was obtained from MIRA and was filtered for enrichment in COVID-19-positive ImmuneCODE repertoires, whereby public or cross-reactive TCRs were removed. Based on the MIRA antigens, annotated TCRs were further analysed at the level of specific ORF or position within ORF. Breadth was defined as annotated unique rearrangements over total unique productive rearrangements; depth was the summed frequency of those rearrangements. TCR breadth was compared between groups using two-sided Wilcoxon rank-sum tests. TCRdb holds this immuneACCESS table with in-frame rearrangements only. Some clones are missing; in checked studies, unresolved V genes explain under half, and the rest has no known cause. That table gives V, J and clone size, and the DNA gave D and trimming. This sample gives approximately 300,000 clones in total; more than 70% of them show up just once. Under 2% of the sample goes to the ten largest clones.

The treatment or condition label of this sample denotes: 15 to 20 received Ad26.COV2.S at low or high dose, single or two shots; about 5 received placebo; per-sample allocation not given. For vaccine and placebo recipients, the sequenced repertoires came from samples collected on day 63 after the first injection. In Cohort 1b, around 25 adults aged 18-55 years were enrolled at a single site in Boston, USA, between 29 July and 7 August 2020. Ad26.COV2.S consisted of a replication-incompetent adenovirus type 26 vector by which a prefusion-stabilized SARS-CoV-2 spike protein from the original Wuhan strain was expressed. Findings and caveats that apply to the study as a whole: Compared with placebo recipients, Ad26.COV2.S recipients showed higher spike-specific TCR breadth (P = 0.0014). After vaccination, substantial breadth of spike-specific CD8+ and CD4+ T cell responses was reported. According to the authors, total T cell responses may have been underestimated by the TCR breadth and depth analyses. Comparing responses between vaccine doses or regimens was not something the study was powered to do. Vaccine and placebo recipients had similar non-spike TCR breadth, a finding consistent with the vaccine containing only spike.

Inclusive of the bounding cysteine and phenylalanine, the CDR3 is 13 residues long. Just the 39-base CDR3 DNA is kept, in frame starting at base 1. V loses 0 bases, J loses 11 bases, and the germline ends lie 13 bases apart. Recombination joined TRBV12-3 or TRBV12-4 with TRBJ1-1; the D gene is perhaps TRBD1, on 5 matching bases. Sequencing was performed on peripheral blood, taken in a trial of Ad26.COV2.S vaccine versus placebo. The clonotype originates from a person between 18 and 65 years old who received the Ad26.COV2.S COVID-19 vaccine or a placebo. The CDR3 protein: CASSLAGPLRAFF. The DNA sequence is TGTGCCAGCAGTTTAGCGGGACCGTTGCGTGCTTTCTTT.